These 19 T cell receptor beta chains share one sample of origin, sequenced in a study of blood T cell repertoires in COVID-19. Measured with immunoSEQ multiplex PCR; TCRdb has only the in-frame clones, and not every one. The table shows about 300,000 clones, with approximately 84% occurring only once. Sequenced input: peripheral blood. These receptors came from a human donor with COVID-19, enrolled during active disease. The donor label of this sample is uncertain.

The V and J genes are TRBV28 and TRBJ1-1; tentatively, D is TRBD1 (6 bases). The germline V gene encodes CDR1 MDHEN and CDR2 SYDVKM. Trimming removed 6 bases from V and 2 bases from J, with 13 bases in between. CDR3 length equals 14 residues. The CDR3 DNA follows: TGTGCCAGCAGGACCCACAGGGTAAACACTGAAGCTTTCTTT. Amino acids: CASRTHRVNTEAFF. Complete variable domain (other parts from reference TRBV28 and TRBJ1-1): DVKVTQSSRYLVKRTGEKVFLECVQDMDHENMFWYRQDPGLGLRLIYFSYDVKMKEKGDIPEGYSVSREKKERFSLILESASTNQTSMYLCASRTHRVNTEAFFGQGTRLTVV.

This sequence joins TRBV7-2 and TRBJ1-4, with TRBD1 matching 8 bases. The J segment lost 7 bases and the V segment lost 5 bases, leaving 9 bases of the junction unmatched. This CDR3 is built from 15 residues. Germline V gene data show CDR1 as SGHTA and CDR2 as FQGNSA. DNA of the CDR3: TGTGCCAGCAGCCTCTCGGGACAGGATTTTGAAAAACTGTTTTTT. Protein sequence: CASSLSGQDFEKLFF. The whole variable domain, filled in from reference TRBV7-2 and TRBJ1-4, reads GAGVSQSPSNKVTEKGKDVELRCDPISGHTALYWYRQSLGQGLEFLIYFQGNSAPDKSGLPSDRFSAERTGGSVSTLTIQRTQQEDSAVYLCASSLSGQDFEKLFFGSGTQLSVL.

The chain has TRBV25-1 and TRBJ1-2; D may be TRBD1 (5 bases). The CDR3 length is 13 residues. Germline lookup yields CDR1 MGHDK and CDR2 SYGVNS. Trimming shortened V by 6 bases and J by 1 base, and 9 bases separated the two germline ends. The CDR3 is CASRSTDNYGYTF. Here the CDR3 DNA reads TGTGCCAGCAGATCGACAGATAACTATGGCTACACCTTC.

CDR3 sequence (DNA): TGTGCCAGCAGTCGGGAGGCCACAGATACGCAGTATTTT. Translated: CASSREATDTQYF. The chain employs TRBV2 and TRBJ2-3, with 7 bases that match TRBD2. The germline gives CDR1 SNHLY, CDR2 FYNNEI. The CDR3 runs to 13 residues. The ends lost 5 bases at V and 2 bases at J; junction bases unmatched: 1.

The CDR3 protein is CASSPRTGTGELFF. The CDR3 region has the DNA TGTGCCAGCAGCCCCAGGACAGGGACCGGGGAGCTGTTTTTT. V usage is TRBV11-3 and J usage is TRBJ2-2; 8 nucleotides line up with TRBD1. Trimming cost V 5 bases and J 5 bases; bases outside gene matches: 4. Germline CDR1 SGHNT, CDR2 YENEEA. This CDR3 spans 14 amino acids.

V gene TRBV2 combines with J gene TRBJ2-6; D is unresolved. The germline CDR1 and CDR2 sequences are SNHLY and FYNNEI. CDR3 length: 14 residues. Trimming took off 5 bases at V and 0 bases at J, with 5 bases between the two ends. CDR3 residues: CASSSRSGANVLTF. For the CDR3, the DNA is TGTGCCAGCAGTAGCCGCTCTGGGGCCAACGTCCTGACTTTC. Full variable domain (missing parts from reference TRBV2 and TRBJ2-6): EPEVTQTPSHQVTQMGQEVILRCVPISNHLYFYWYRQILGQKVEFLVSFYNNEISEKSEIFDDQFSVERPDGSNFTLKIRSTKLEDSAMYFCASSSRSGANVLTFGAGSRLTVL.

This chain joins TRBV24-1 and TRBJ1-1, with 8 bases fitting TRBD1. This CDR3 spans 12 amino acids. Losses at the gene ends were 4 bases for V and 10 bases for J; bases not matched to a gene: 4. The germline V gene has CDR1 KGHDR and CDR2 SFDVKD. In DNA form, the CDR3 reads TGTGCCACCAGTGACGGACAGGGAGCAGCTTTCTTT. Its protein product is CATSDGQGAAFF.

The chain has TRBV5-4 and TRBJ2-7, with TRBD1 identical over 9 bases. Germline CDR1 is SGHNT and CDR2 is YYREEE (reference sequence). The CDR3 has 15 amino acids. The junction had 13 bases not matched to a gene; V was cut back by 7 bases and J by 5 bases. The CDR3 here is CASRPGTGNRNEQYF. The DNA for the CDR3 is TGTGCCAGCCGGCCGGGGACAGGGAATCGAAACGAGCAGTACTTC.

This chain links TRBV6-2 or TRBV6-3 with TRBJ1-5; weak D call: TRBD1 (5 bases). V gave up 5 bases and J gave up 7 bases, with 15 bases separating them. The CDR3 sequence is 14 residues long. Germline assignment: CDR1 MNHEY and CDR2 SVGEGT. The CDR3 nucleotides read TGTGCCAGCAGTACCGATAGGGGAGGGCAGCCCCAGCATTTT. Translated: CASSTDRGGQPQHF.

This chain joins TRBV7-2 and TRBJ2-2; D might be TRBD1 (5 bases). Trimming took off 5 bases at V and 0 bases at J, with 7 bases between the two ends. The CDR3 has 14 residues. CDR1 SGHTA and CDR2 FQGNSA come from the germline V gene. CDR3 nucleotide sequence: TGTGCCAGCAGCCCGACAGCGAACACCGGGGAGCTGTTTTTT. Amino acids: CASSPTANTGELFF.

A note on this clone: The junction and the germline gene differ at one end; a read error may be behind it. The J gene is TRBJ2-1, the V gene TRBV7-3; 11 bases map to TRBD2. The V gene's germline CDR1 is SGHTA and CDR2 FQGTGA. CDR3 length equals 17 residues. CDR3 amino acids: CASSWGVLAGAYSEQFF. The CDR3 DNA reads TGTGCCAGCAGCTGGGGGGTACTAGCGGGAGCCTACAGTGAGCAGTTCTTC.

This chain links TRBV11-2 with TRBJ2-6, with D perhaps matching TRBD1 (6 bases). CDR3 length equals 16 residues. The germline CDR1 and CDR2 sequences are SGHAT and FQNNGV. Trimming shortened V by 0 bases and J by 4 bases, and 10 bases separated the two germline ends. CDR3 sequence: CASSLDPGVGANVLTF. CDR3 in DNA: TGTGCCAGCAGCTTAGATCCAGGGGTCGGGGCCAACGTCCTGACTTTC.

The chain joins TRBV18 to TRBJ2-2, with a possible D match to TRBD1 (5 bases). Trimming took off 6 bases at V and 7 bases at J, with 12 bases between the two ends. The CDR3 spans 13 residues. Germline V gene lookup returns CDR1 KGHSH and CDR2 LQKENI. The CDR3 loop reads CASSSTGRGELFF. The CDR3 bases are TGTGCCAGCTCGTCTACAGGACGCGGGGAGCTGTTTTTT.

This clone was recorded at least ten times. The CDR3 spells CASSISGLAGIQYF. CDR3 nucleotides: TGTGCCAGTAGTATATCGGGACTAGCAGGCATTCAGTACTTC. The chain has TRBV19 and TRBJ2-4; 9 nucleotides agree with TRBD2. Germline values: CDR1 LNHDA, CDR2 SQIVND (reference sequence). V lost 2 bases, J lost 9 bases, and 5 bases stayed unmatched. The CDR3 runs to 14 residues.

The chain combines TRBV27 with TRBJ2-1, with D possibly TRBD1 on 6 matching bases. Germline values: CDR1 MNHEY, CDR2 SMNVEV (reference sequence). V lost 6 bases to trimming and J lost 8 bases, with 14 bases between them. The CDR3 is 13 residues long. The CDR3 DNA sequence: TGTGCCAGCAGCCCAGGGGTTTGGGATGAGCAGTTCTTC. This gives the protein CASSPGVWDEQFF.

CDR3 protein: CASSPPTITDTQYF. In nucleotides, the CDR3 is TGTGCCAGCTCACCACCTACAATCACAGATACGCAGTATTTT. V is TRBV18 and J is TRBJ2-3, with D unclear. The CDR3 has 14 residues. Germline V CDR1 and CDR2: KGHSH, LQKENI. Trimming cost V 0 bases and J 2 bases, with 6 bases left between them.

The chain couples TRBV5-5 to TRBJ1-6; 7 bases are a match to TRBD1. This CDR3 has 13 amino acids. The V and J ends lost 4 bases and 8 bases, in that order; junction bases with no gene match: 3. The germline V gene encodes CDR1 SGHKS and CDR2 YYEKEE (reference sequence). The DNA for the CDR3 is TGTGCCAGCAGCCTCACAGGGGATTCACCCCTCCACTTT. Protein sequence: CASSLTGDSPLHF.

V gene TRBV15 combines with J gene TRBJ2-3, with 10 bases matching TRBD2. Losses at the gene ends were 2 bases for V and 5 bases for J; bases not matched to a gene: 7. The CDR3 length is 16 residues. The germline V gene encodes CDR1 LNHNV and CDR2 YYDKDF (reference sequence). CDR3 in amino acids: CATSRRVAGGEDTQYF. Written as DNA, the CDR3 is TGTGCCACCAGCAGAAGGGTAGCGGGAGGTGAAGATACGCAGTATTTT.

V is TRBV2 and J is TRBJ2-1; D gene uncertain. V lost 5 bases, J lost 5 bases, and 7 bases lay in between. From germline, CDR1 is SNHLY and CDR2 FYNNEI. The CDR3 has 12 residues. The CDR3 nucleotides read TGTGCCAGCAGTTGGCTCAACAATGAGCAGTTCTTC. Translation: CASSWLNNEQFF.